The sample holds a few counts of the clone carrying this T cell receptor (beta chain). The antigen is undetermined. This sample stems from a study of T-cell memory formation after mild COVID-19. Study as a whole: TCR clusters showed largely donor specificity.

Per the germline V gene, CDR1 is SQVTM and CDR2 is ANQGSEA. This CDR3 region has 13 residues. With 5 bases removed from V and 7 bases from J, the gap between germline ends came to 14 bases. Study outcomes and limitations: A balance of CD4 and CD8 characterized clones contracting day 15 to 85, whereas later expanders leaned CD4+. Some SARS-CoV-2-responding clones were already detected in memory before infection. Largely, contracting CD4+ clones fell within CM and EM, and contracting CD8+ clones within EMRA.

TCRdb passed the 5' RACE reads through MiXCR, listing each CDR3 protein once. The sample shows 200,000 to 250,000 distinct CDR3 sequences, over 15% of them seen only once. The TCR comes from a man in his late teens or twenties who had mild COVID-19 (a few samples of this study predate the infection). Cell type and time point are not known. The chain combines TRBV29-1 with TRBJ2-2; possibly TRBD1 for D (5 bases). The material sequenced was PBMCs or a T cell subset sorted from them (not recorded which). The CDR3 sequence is CSVLSQGIGELFF. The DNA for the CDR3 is TGCAGCGTTCTCTCCCAGGGTATCGGGGAGCTGTTTTTT.